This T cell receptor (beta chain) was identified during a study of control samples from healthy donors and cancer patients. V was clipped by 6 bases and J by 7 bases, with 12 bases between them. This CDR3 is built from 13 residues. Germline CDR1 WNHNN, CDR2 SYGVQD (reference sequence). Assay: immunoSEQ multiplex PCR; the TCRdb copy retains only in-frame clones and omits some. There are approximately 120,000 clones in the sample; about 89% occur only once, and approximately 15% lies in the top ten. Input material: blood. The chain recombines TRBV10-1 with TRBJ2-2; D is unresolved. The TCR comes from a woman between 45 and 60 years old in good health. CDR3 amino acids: CASSVDVLGELFF. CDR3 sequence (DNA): TGCGCCAGCAGCGTGGACGTACTCGGGGAGCTGTTTTTT.